These 13 T cell receptor beta chains were all obtained from the same sample, sequenced in a study of cytomegalovirus exposure and HLA in healthy donors. This PCR relied on a set of 60 Vbeta primers and 13 Jbeta primers. Data came from immunoSEQ multiplex PCR; TCRdb stores just in-frame clones and leaves some out. The repertoire includes fewer than 200,000 clones, around 76% of them detected once, and about 1.6% sits in the top ten. Sample: PBMCs. All receptors come from a girl aged 10 to 17 in good health and CMV-seropositive.

A single count supports this clone. The chain combines TRBV27 with TRBJ1-5; 7 bases match TRBD1. The CDR3 consists of 14 residues. Germline lookup yields CDR1 MNHEY and CDR2 SMNVEV (reference sequence). After removal of 9 bases from V and 2 bases from J, the junction contained 7 bases not matched to a gene. CDR3 residues: CASSRGTGNQPQHF. For the CDR3, the DNA is TGTGCCAGTAGCCGCGGGACAGGCAATCAGCCCCAGCATTTT.

This clone is a singleton in its sample. CDR3 sequence: CASSLRQNNYGYTF. The CDR3 DNA reads as TGTGCCAGCAGTTTAAGACAGAACAACTATGGCTACACCTTC. The chain combines TRBV28 with TRBJ1-2; D might be TRBD1 (5 bases). V was clipped by 2 bases and J by 2 bases, with 9 bases between them. The V gene's germline CDR1 is MDHEN and CDR2 SYDVKM. The CDR3 loop spans 14 amino acids.

This clone is a singleton in its sample. The chain combines TRBV5-1 with TRBJ2-5, with 9 positions matching TRBD2. Germline CDR1 is SGHRS and CDR2 is YFSETQ. Germline trimming cut 0 bases from V and 1 base from J; bases unmatched to any gene: 4. This CDR3 has 16 amino acids. The CDR3 DNA follows: TGCGCCAGCAGCTTGGCGGTAGCGGGAGCCCAAGAGACCCAGTACTTC. Amino acid sequence: CASSLAVAGAQETQYF.

This chain joins TRBV5-1 and TRBJ2-3; no clear D gene. The germline CDR1 and CDR2 sequences are SGHRS and YFSETQ. V lost 6 bases and J 0 bases, leaving 17 bases between the germline ends. This CDR3 is 16 amino acids long. The CDR3 coding sequence is TGCGCCAGCAATCCCCGTGCGCGCGCTAGCACAGATACGCAGTATTTT. It translates to CASNPRARASTDTQYF.

J is TRBJ1-5 and V is TRBV6-5; tentative D call: TRBD1 (6 bases). CDR3 size: 15 residues. CDR1 is MNHEY, CDR2 SVGAGI, per germline. With 4 bases removed from V and 6 bases from J, the gap between germline ends came to 16 bases. Here the CDR3 DNA reads TGTGCCAGCAGTTCCCTCGGGGGGCTGGGTCAGCCCCAGCATTTT. Translation gives CASSSLGGLGQPQHF.

V and J are TRBV6-5 and TRBJ1-1, with D possibly being TRBD1 (6 bases). Germline V gene sequence: CDR1 MNHEY, CDR2 SVGAGI. V was clipped by 5 bases and J by 5 bases, with 12 bases between them. CDR3 length equals 13 residues. The CDR3 sequence is CASSRPGETEAFF. The CDR3 region has the DNA TGTGCCAGCAGTAGGCCAGGGGAGACTGAAGCTTTCTTT.

The J gene is TRBJ2-2, the V gene TRBV7-8; a possible D gene is TRBD1 (6 bases). The CDR3 totals 15 residues. Germline V gene lookup returns CDR1 SGHVS and CDR2 FQNEAQ. Trimming took 3 bases from V and 7 from J, leaving 15 bases between them. CDR3 DNA: TGTGCCAGCAGCTTTCGAACAGGGCAAGGCGGGGAGCTGTTTTTT. Translation gives CASSFRTGQGGELFF.

In DNA form, the CDR3 reads TGTGCCAGCAGCATGGTTAGACAGGGCTTCGAGCAGTACTTC. Protein sequence: CASSMVRQGFEQYF. The chain uses TRBV5-6 and TRBJ2-7; 7 positions agree with TRBD1. There are 14 residues in the CDR3. The germline V gene encodes CDR1 SGHDT and CDR2 YYEEEE. Trimming took 4 bases from V and 6 from J; bases not matched to a gene: 10.

The chain joins TRBV9 to TRBJ2-6, with D perhaps TRBD1 (5 bases). The V end was cut by 4 bases, the J end by 1 base, with 9 bases between. CDR3 size: 15 residues. Germline V gene sequence: CDR1 SGDLS, CDR2 YYNGEE. The CDR3 DNA is TGTGCCAGCAGCTTGCAGGGTTCTGGGGCCAACGTCCTGACTTTC. Translating gives CASSLQGSGANVLTF.

This CDR3 is CAGGLVLLNEQYF. CDR3 DNA sequence: TGTGCCGGGGGACTAGTGTTGCTTAACGAGCAGTACTTC. V is TRBV30 and J is TRBJ2-7, with 8 bases aligning to TRBD2. The CDR3 spans 13 residues. The junction had 11 bases not matched to a gene; V was cut back by 8 bases and J by 5 bases. Per the germline V gene, CDR1 is GTSNPN and CDR2 is SVGIG (reference sequence).

The chain combines TRBV19 with TRBJ2-7; 10 bases map to TRBD1. Unmatched junction bases numbered 10, after V lost 6 bases and J lost 5 bases. This CDR3 has 15 amino acids. Germline V gene sequence: CDR1 LNHDA, CDR2 SQIVND (reference sequence). CDR3 residues: CASSSPGTGVDEQYF. DNA of the CDR3: TGTGCCAGTAGCTCCCCGGGGACAGGGGTGGACGAGCAGTACTTC.

V and J are TRBV2 and TRBJ2-3; 7 bases are a match to TRBD2. The CDR3 sequence is 16 residues long. Unmatched junction bases numbered 8, after V lost 0 bases and J lost 5 bases. Looked up from germline, CDR1 is SNHLY and CDR2 is FYNNEI. The CDR3 loop reads CASSEAVPGGQDTQYF. The CDR3 DNA sequence: TGTGCCAGCAGTGAAGCTGTGCCGGGAGGCCAAGATACGCAGTATTTT.

The genes are TRBV4-1 and TRBJ2-7, with D tentatively TRBD2 (5 bases). The CDR3 is 16 amino acids. Per the germline V gene, CDR1 is MGHRA and CDR2 is YSYEKL. The V gene lost 1 base and the J gene lost 0 bases, with 13 bases spanning the gap. Here the CDR3 DNA reads TGCGCCAGCAGCCAAGTGACTACAATGACCTCCTACGAGCAGTACTTC. It encodes CASSQVTTMTSYEQYF.